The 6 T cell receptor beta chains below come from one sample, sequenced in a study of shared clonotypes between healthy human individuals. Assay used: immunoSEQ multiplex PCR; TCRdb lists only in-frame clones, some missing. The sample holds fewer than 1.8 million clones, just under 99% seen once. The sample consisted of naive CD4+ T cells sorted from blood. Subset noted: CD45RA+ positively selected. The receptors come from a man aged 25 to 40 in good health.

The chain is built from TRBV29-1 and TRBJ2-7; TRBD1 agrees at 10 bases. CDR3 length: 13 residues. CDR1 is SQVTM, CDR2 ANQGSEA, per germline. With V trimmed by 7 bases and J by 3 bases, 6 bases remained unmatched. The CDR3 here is CSASRTGGYEQYF. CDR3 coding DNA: TGCAGCGCTTCCCGGACAGGGGGCTACGAGCAGTACTTC.

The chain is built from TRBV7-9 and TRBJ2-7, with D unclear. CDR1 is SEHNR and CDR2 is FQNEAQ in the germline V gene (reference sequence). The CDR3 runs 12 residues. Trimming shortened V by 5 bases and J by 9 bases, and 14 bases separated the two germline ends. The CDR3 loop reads CASSPPHGVQYF. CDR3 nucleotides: TGTGCCAGCAGCCCCCCGCATGGCGTGCAGTACTTC.

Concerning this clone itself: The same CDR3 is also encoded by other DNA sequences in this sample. CDR3 in DNA: TGCAGCGCTGGGGACAGTTCCTACGAGCAGTACTTC. This gives the protein CSAGDSSYEQYF. The rearrangement joins TRBV29-1 to TRBJ2-7, with TRBD1 matching over 7 bases. V lost 7 bases and J lost 1; bases outside the gene matches: 4. Germline-derived CDR1 and CDR2 are SQVTM and ANQGSEA. CDR3 length: 12 residues.

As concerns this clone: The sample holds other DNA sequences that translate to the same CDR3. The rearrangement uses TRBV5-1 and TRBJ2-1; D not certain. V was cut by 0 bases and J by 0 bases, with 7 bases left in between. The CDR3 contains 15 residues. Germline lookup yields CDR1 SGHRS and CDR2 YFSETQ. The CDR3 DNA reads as TGCGCCAGCAGCTTGGCAGGTAGCTCCTACAATGAGCAGTTCTTC. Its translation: CASSLAGSSYNEQFF.

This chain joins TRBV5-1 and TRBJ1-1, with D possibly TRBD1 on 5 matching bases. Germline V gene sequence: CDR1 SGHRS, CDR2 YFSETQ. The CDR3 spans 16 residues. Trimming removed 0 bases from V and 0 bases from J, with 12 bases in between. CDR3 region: CASSLVGGVLNTEAFF. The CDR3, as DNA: TGCGCCAGCAGCTTGGTAGGAGGGGTGTTGAACACTGAAGCTTTCTTT.

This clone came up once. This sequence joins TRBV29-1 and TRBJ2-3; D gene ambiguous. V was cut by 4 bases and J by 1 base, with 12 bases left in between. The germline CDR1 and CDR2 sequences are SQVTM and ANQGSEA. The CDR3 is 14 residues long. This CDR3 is CSVAGLLGTDTQYF. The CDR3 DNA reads TGCAGCGTTGCCGGCCTGCTTGGCACAGATACGCAGTATTTT.